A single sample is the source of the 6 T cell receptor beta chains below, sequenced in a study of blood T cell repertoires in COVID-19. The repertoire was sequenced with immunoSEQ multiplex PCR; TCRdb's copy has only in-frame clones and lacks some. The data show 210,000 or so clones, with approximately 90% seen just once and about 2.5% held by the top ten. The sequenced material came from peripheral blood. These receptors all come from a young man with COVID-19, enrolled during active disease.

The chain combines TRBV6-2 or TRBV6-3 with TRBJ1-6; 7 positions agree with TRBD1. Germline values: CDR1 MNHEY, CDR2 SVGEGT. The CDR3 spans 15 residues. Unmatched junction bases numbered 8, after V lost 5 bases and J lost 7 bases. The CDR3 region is CASSVPYRGNSPLHF. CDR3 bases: TGTGCCAGCAGTGTACCCTACAGGGGAAATTCACCCCTCCACTTT.

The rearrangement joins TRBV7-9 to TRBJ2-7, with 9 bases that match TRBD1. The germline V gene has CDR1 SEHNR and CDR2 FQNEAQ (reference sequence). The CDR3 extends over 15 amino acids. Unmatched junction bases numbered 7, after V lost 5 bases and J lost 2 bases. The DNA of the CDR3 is TGTGCCAGCAGCAGGCCGGGACAGGGAACCTACGAGCAGTACTTC. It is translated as CASSRPGQGTYEQYF.

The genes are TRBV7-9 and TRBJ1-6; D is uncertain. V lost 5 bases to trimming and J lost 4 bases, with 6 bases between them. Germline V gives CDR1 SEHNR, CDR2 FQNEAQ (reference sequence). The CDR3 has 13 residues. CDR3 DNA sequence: TGTGCCAGCAGCCCCCCGTATAATTCACCCCTCCACTTT. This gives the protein CASSPPYNSPLHF.

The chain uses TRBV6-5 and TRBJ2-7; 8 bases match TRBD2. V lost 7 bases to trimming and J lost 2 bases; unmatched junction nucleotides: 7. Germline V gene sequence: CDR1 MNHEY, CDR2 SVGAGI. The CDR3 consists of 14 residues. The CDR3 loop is CASIRGLAAYEQYF. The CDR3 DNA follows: TGTGCCAGCATCAGAGGACTAGCTGCCTACGAGCAGTACTTC.

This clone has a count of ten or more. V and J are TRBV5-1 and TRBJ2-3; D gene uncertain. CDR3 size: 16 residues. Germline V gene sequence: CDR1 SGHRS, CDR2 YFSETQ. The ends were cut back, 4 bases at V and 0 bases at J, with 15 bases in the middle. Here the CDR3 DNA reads TGCGCCAGCAGCCCCCCGCTAGATGCTAGCACAGATACGCAGTATTTT. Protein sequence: CASSPPLDASTDTQYF.

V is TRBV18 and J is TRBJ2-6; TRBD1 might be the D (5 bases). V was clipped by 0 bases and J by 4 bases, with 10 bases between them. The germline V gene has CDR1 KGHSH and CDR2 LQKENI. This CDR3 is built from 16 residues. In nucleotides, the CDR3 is TGTGCCAGCTCACCACCAGGACAATCCGGGGCCAACGTCCTGACTTTC. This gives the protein CASSPPGQSGANVLTF. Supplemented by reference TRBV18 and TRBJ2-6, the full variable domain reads NAGVMQNPRHLVRRRGQEARLRCSPMKGHSHVYWYRQLPEEGLKFMVYLQKENIIDESGMPKERFSAEFPKEGPSILRIQQVVRGDSAAYFCASSPPGQSGANVLTFGAGSRLTVL.